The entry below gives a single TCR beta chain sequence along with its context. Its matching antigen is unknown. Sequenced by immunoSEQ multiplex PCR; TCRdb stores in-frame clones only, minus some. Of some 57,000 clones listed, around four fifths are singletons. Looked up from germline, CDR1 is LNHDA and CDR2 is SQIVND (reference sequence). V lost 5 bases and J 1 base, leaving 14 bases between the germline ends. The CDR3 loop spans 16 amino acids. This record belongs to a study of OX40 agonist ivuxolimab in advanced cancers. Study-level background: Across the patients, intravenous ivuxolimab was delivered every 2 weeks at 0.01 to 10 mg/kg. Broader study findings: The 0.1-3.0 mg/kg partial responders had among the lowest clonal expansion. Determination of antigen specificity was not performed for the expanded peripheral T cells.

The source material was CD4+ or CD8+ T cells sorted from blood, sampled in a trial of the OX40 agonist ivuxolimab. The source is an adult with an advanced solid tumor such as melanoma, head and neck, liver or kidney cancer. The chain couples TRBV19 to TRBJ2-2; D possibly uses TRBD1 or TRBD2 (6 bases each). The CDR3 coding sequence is TGTGCCAGTAGTGTCCGTGGAGGGGGGAACACCGGGGAGCTGTTTTTT. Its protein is CASSVRGGGNTGELFF.